These 13 T cell receptor beta chains share one sample of origin, sequenced in a study of blood T cell repertoires in COVID-19. Produced via immunoSEQ multiplex PCR; TCRdb's table is partial and in-frame only. The repertoire consists of 350,000 to 450,000 clones, with 85% occurring once and the leading ten covering 3.5% to 4%. The sequencing sample was made of peripheral blood. The receptors were gathered from a woman aged 18-29 years with acute or convalescent COVID-19.

This sequence joins TRBV6-1 and TRBJ2-5; D may be TRBD2 (8 bases). V was clipped by 2 bases and J by 4 bases, with 17 bases between them. The CDR3 is 16 residues long. Germline V gives CDR1 MNHNS, CDR2 SASEGT. The CDR3: CASSEPGGGGGETQYF. The DNA of the CDR3 is TGTGCCAGCAGTGAACCGGGAGGGGGCGGGGGAGAGACCCAGTACTTC.

The chain combines TRBV9 with TRBJ2-3; 7 bases agree with TRBD2. V lost 7 bases, J lost 4 bases, and 9 bases stayed unmatched. This CDR3 comprises 14 residues. The germline V gene encodes CDR1 SGDLS and CDR2 YYNGEE. The CDR3 DNA follows: TGTGCCAGCTCCCGACGGGGGGAATCAGATACGCAGTATTTT. It encodes CASSRRGESDTQYF. Looking up the rest from reference TRBV9 and TRBJ2-3 gives the full variable domain: DSGVTQTPKHLITATGQRVTLRCSPRSGDLSVYWYQQSLDQGLQFLIQYYNGEERAKGNILERFSAQQFPDLHSELNLSSLELGDSALYFCASSRRGESDTQYFGPGTRLTVL.

The chain has TRBV6-5 and TRBJ2-7; 7 bases match TRBD1. After removal of 4 bases from V and 4 bases from J, the junction contained 10 bases not matched to a gene. The CDR3 runs 15 residues. Germline V gene lookup returns CDR1 MNHEY and CDR2 SVGAGI. In nucleotides, the CDR3 is TGTGCCAGCAGTTCCCGGGACAGCTATTTGTACGAGCAGTACTTC. It translates to CASSSRDSYLYEQYF.

This clone has a handful of counts. V gene TRBV5-5 combines with J gene TRBJ1-2; TRBD1 matches at 10 bases. The CDR3 sequence is 15 residues long. The trim removed 7 bases at V and 9 bases at J, leaving 15 bases unmatched. The V gene's germline CDR1 is SGHKS and CDR2 YYEKEE (reference sequence). This chain's CDR3 is CASANEDRGLSSYTF. DNA for the CDR3: TGTGCCAGCGCAAATGAAGACAGGGGGCTGTCGAGCTACACCTTC.

The V call is TRBV19, the J call TRBJ1-3; tentatively, D is TRBD1 (6 bases). CDR1 and CDR2 from the germline V gene are LNHDA and SQIVND (reference sequence). The CDR3 runs 16 residues. Trimming took off 3 bases at V and 0 bases at J, with 12 bases between the two ends. The CDR3 spells CASSITGKRSGNTIYF. The DNA of the CDR3 is TGTGCCAGTAGTATCACAGGGAAACGCTCTGGAAACACCATATATTTT.

This chain joins TRBV30 and TRBJ2-1; D possibly corresponds to TRBD1 (6 bases). In germline, CDR1 is GTSNPN, CDR2 SVGIG (reference sequence). The CDR3 is 16 amino acids. Trimming cost V 2 bases and J 2 bases, with 16 bases left between them. DNA of the CDR3: TGTGCCTGGAGTCACCCAGGACAGCGTACCTACAATGAGCAGTTCTTC. This encodes CAWSHPGQRTYNEQFF.

The chain recombines TRBV10-3 with TRBJ1-1, with D perhaps TRBD1 (5 bases). Germline CDR1 ENHRY, CDR2 SYGVKD. V was trimmed by 7 bases and J by 5 bases, leaving 8 bases between them. The CDR3 totals 11 residues. In DNA form, the CDR3 reads TGTGCCATCACCCAGGGAACTGAAGCTTTCTTT. As protein: CAITQGTEAFF.

A note on this clone: The sample contains more than one DNA sequence encoding this CDR3. The J gene is TRBJ1-5, the V gene TRBV15, with D unclear. The CDR3 runs 15 residues. Germline V CDR1 and CDR2: LNHNV, YYDKDF (reference sequence). V was trimmed by 1 base and J by 0 bases, leaving 7 bases between them. The DNA for the CDR3 is TGTGCCACCAGCAGAGCCGGGTATAGCAATCAGCCCCAGCATTTT. Protein product: CATSRAGYSNQPQHF.

In its sample, this clone was seen once. This chain uses TRBV9 with TRBJ1-1; D possibly corresponds to TRBD1 (6 bases). This CDR3 region has 14 residues. The V end was cut by 4 bases, the J end by 6 bases, with 16 bases between. Germline-derived CDR1 and CDR2 are SGDLS and YYNGEE. The CDR3 nucleotides are TGTGCCAGCAGCTCGGGGGGCGCGAGGGCTGAAGCTTTCTTT. The encoded protein is CASSSGGARAEAFF.

This chain connects TRBV14 to TRBJ1-2; 12 bases map to TRBD1. Trimming removed 1 base from V and 8 bases from J; junction bases left unmatched: 5. Germline assignment: CDR1 SGHDN and CDR2 FVKESK. The CDR3 spans 15 residues. The DNA of the CDR3 is TGTGCCAGCAGCCAAGCCGGGACAGGGGGCCGGGGCTACACCTTC. Encoded protein: CASSQAGTGGRGYTF.

The chain links TRBV23-1 to TRBJ1-1, with D tentatively TRBD1 (6 bases). TRBV23-1 is marked as an open reading frame, function uncertain. The CDR3 contains 17 residues. V lost 9 bases and J 0 bases, leaving 23 bases between the germline ends. CDR3 bases: TGCGCCAGAACCCCCAGGGGTCTGGTGGGCATGAACACTGAAGCTTTCTTT. Encoded protein: CARTPRGLVGMNTEAFF.

This chain links TRBV7-8 with TRBJ1-1; maybe TRBD1 (6 bases). The germline CDR1 and CDR2 sequences are SGHVS and FQNEAQ. The CDR3 loop spans 14 amino acids. V lost 5 bases and J lost 1, with 11 bases in between. This CDR3 reads CASSPRQANTEAFF. The CDR3 DNA reads as TGTGCCAGCAGCCCCAGACAGGCGAACACTGAAGCTTTCTTT.

This chain links TRBV19 with TRBJ2-4; the match to TRBD2 covers 13 bases. With V trimmed by 9 bases and J by 0 bases, 11 bases remained unmatched. The CDR3 extends over 18 amino acids. The germline gives CDR1 LNHDA, CDR2 SQIVND (reference sequence). The CDR3 DNA follows: TGTGCCAGCTCCCTGGGACTAGCGGGAACAATAGCCAAAAACATTCAGTACTTC. Its translation: CASSLGLAGTIAKNIQYF.